This T cell receptor beta chain was sequenced during a study of graft-versus-host responses after intestinal transplantation. Germline assignment: CDR1 MDHEN and CDR2 SYDVKM. This CDR3 comprises 13 residues. Trimming left V 2 bases short and J 5 bases short, with 6 bases between. Assay: immunoSEQ multiplex PCR; the TCRdb copy retains only in-frame clones and omits some. The table lists about 120,000 clones, approximately 95% of them singletons, with more than 3% in the top ten. For this clone: What it recognizes is unknown.

This receptor was obtained from a human donor who received an intestinal transplant. This material consisted of unstimulated CD8+ T cells sorted from spleen or lymph node cells, taken before intestinal transplant. The rearrangement uses TRBV28 and TRBJ2-2; D is perhaps TRBD2 (5 bases). The DNA of the CDR3 is TGTGCCAGCAGTTTAGTAGCGACCGGGGAGCTGTTTTTT. Its protein is CASSLVATGELFF.